This TCR beta chain stems from a study of cytomegalovirus exposure and HLA in healthy donors. General study findings and limits: DRB1 showed the most TCR associations and HLA-C the fewest in a later analysis, as rates varied by HLA locus. Cytomegalovirus-associated TCR beta chains were listed, numbering 150 to 200. Over 15,000 TCR beta sequences were associated with HLA alleles at 0.05 false discovery rate in a later analysis.

As regards this clone: The antigen is unknown.

The PCR contained 60 Vbeta and 13 Jbeta primers. Per the original methods: An analysis that came later counted some 85 million unique TCR beta chains, approximately 10 million shared. Profiling relied on immunoSEQ multiplex PCR, and the TCRdb table lists in-frame clones only, not all of them. V, J and clone size derive from that table, while D and trimming were established from the DNA sequence. Counted here are 140,000 to 150,000 clones, around 80% occurring once; the ten biggest clones make up about 4.1%. Per the germline V gene, CDR1 is LGHNA and CDR2 is YNFKEQ. J gave up 6 bases and V 4 bases, and 7 bases lay outside the gene matches. The CDR3 runs 15 residues.

This clonotype originated in a woman aged 40 to 49 in good health and CMV-seropositive. The V gene is TRBV4-2, the J gene TRBJ2-1, with 9 bases identical to TRBD2. Sequencing input: PBMCs. CDR3 sequence (DNA): TGTGCCAGCAGCCTACCCGGGACTAGCTCCAATGAGCAGTTCTTC. This codes for CASSLPGTSSNEQFF.